The clone carrying this TCR beta chain was observed a few times. Its antigen is unknown. Other DNA sequences in the sample encode the same CDR3. The data belong to a study of shared clonotypes between healthy human individuals. Findings and limits, study-wide: Naive CD4 clonotypes overlapped across a handful of donors at around 4.8%.

The protocol was immunoSEQ multiplex PCR, while the TCRdb copy is restricted to in-frame clones and leaves out a portion. The data hold 950,000 to 1,300,000 clones, with under 80% observed a single time. This TCR was sampled from a man younger than 30 in good health. Sequenced: memory CD4+ T cells sorted from blood. Sample subset: CD45RA-negative fraction.

Here the CDR3 DNA reads TGTGCCACCCGAGGGACTGAAGCTTTCTTT. Encoded protein: CATRGTEAFF. This chain connects TRBV10-3 to TRBJ1-1; D remains ambiguous. Germline loops: CDR1 ENHRY, CDR2 SYGVKD. V lost 10 bases and J lost 5, with 8 bases in between. This CDR3 contains 10 residues.